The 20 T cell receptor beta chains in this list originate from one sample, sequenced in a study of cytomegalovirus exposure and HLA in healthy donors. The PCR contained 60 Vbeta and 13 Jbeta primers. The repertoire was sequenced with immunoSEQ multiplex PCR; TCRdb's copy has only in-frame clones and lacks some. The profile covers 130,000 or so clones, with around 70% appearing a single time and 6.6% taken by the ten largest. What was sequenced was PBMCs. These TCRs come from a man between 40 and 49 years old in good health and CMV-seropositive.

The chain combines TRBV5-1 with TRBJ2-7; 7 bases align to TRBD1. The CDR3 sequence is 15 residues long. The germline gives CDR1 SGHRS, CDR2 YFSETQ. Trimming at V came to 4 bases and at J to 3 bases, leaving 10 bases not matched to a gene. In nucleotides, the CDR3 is TGCGCCAGCAGCAACTTAGGACAGGAGAACTACGAGCAGTACTTC. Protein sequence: CASSNLGQENYEQYF.

CDR3 in amino acids: CASSARHGYEQYF. The CDR3 nucleotides are TGTGCCAGCAGCGCCCGTCACGGCTACGAGCAGTACTTC. The genes are TRBV9 and TRBJ2-7, with D uncertain. This CDR3 is 13 amino acids long. V dropped 3 bases and J dropped 3 bases, with 10 bases sitting between them. Germline CDR1 is SGDLS and CDR2 is YYNGEE.

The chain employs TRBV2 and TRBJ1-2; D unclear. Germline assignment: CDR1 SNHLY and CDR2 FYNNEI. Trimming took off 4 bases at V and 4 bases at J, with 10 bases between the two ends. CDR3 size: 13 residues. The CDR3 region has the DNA TGTGCCAGCAGTGCGTTAGCCGGCTATGGCTACACCTTC. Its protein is CASSALAGYGYTF.

The CDR3 sequence is CASSTSQGGTEAFF. The CDR3 DNA follows: TGTGCCAGCAGCACCTCACAGGGGGGAACTGAAGCTTTCTTT. The chain combines TRBV7-2 with TRBJ1-1, with 8 bases lining up with TRBD1. CDR1 is SGHTA and CDR2 is FQGNSA in the germline V gene. Trimming took 5 bases from V and 5 from J; bases not matched to a gene: 7. CDR3 length: 14 amino acids.

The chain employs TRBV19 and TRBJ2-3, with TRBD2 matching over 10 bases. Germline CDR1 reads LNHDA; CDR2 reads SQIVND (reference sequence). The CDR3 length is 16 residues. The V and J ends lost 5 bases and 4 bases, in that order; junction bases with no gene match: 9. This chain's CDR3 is CASSVSASGRADTQYF. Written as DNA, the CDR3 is TGTGCCAGTAGTGTGTCGGCTAGCGGGAGAGCAGATACGCAGTATTTT.

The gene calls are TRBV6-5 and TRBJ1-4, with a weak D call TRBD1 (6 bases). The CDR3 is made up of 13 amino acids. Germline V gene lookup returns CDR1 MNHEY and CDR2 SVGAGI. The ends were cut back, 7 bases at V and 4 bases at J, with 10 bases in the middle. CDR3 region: CASKGRGNEKLFF. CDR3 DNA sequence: TGTGCCAGCAAAGGCAGGGGTAATGAAAAACTGTTTTTT.

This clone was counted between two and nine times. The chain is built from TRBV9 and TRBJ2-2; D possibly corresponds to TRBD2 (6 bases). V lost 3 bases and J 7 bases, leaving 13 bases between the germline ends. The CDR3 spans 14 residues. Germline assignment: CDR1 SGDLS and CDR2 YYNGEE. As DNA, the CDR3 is TGTGCCAGCAGCGGGAGAGTCGGGAGCGGGGAGCTGTTTTTT. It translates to CASSGRVGSGELFF.

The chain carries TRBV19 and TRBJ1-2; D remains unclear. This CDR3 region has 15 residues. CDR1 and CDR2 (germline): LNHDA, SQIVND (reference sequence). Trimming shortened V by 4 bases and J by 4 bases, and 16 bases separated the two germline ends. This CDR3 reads CASSTRAGRSYGYTF. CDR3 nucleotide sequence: TGTGCCAGTAGTACGCGGGCGGGGAGAAGCTATGGCTACACCTTC.

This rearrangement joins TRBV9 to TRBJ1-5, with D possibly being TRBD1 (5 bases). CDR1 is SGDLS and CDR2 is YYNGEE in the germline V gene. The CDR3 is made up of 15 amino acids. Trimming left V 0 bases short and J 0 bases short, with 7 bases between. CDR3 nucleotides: TGTGCCAGCAGCGTAGGCAGGGATAGCAATCAGCCCCAGCATTTT. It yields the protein CASSVGRDSNQPQHF.

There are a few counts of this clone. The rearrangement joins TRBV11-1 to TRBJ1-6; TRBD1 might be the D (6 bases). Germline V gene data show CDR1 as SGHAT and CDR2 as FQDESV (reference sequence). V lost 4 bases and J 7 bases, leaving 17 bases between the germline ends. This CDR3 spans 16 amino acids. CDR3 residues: CASSSPRTQGNSPLHF. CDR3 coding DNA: TGTGCCAGCAGCTCCCCCCGCACCCAGGGGAATTCACCCCTCCACTTT. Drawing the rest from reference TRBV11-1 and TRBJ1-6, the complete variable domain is EAEVAQSPRYKITEKSQAVAFWCDPISGHATLYWYRQILGQGPELLVQFQDESVVDDSQLPKDRFSAERLKGVDSTLKIQPAELGDSAMYLCASSSPRTQGNSPLHFGNGTRLTVT.

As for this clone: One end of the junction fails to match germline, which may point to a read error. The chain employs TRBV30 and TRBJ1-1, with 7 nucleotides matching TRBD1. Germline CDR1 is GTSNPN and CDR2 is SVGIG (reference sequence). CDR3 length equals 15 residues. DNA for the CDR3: TGTGCCTGGAGTCGTCCTCAGGGGGTGAAGACTGAAGCTTTCTTT. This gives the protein CAWSRPQGVKTEAFF.

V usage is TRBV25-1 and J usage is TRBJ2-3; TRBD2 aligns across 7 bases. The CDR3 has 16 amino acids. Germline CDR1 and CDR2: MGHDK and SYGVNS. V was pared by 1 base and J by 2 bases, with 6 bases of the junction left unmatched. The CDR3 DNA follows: TGTGCCAGCAGTGAATCCGCGGGACTACTCACAGATACGCAGTATTTT. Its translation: CASSESAGLLTDTQYF.

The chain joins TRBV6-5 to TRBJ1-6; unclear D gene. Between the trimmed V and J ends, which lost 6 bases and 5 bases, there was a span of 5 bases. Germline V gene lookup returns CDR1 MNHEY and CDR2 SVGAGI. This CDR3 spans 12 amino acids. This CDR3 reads CASSADNSPLHF. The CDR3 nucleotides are TGTGCCAGCAGCGCAGATAATTCACCCCTCCACTTT.

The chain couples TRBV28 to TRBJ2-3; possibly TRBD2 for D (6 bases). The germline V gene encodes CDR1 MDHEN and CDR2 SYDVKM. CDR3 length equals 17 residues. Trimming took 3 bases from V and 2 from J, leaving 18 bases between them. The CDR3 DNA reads TGTGCCAGCAGTTTGATCTCCAGCGGGCCGAACACAGATACGCAGTATTTT. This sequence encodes CASSLISSGPNTDTQYF. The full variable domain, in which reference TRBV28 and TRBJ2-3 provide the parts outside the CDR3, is DVKVTQSSRYLVKRTGEKVFLECVQDMDHENMFWYRQDPGLGLRLIYFSYDVKMKEKGDIPEGYSVSREKKERFSLILESASTNQTSMYLCASSLISSGPNTDTQYFGPGTRLTVL.

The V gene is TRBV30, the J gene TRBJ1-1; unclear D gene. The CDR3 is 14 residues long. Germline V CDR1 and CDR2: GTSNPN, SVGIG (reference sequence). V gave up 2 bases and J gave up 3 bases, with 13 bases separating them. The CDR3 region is CAWSLTRGYTEAFF. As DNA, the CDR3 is TGTGCCTGGAGTCTCACGAGAGGGTACACTGAAGCTTTCTTT.

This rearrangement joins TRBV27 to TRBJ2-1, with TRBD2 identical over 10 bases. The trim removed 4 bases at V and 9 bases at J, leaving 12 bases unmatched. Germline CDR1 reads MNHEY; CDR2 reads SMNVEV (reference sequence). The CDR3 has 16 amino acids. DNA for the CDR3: TGTGCCAGCAGTTCCTTAGCGGGAGGTCGATGGGGTGAGCAGTTCTTC. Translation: CASSSLAGGRWGEQFF.

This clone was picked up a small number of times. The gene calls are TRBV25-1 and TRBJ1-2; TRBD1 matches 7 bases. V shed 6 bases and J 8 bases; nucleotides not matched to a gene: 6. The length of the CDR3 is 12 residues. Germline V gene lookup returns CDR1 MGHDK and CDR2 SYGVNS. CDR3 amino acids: CASRRQGGGYTF. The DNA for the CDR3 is TGTGCCAGCAGAAGACAGGGCGGCGGCTACACCTTC.

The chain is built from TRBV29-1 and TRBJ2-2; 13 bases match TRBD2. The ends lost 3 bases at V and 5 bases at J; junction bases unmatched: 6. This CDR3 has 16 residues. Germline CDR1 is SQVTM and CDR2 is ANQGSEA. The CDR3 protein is CSVELLAGGRTGELFF. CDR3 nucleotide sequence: TGCAGCGTTGAGTTACTAGCGGGAGGGCGGACCGGGGAGCTGTTTTTT.

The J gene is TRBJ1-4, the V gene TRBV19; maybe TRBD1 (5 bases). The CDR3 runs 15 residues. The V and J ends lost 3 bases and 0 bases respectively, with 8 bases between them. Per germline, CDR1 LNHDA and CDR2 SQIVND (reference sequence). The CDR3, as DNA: TGTGCCAGTAGTATCAGGGTGGCAACTAATGAAAAACTGTTTTTT. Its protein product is CASSIRVATNEKLFF. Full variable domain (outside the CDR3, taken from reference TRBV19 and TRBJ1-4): DGGITQSPKYLFRKEGQNVTLSCEQNLNHDAMYWYRQDPGQGLRLIYYSQIVNDFQKGDIAEGYSVSREKKESFPLTVTSAQKNPTAFYLCASSIRVATNEKLFFGSGTQLSVL.

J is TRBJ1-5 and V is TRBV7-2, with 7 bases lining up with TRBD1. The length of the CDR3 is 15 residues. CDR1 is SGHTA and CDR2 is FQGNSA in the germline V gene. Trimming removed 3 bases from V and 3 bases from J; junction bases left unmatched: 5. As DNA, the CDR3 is TGTGCCAGCAGCTTGATTACAGGGGACAATCAGCCCCAGCATTTT. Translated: CASSLITGDNQPQHF. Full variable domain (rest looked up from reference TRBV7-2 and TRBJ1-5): GAGVSQSPSNKVTEKGKDVELRCDPISGHTALYWYRQSLGQGLEFLIYFQGNSAPDKSGLPSDRFSAERTGGSVSTLTIQRTQQEDSAVYLCASSLITGDNQPQHFGDGTRLSIL.